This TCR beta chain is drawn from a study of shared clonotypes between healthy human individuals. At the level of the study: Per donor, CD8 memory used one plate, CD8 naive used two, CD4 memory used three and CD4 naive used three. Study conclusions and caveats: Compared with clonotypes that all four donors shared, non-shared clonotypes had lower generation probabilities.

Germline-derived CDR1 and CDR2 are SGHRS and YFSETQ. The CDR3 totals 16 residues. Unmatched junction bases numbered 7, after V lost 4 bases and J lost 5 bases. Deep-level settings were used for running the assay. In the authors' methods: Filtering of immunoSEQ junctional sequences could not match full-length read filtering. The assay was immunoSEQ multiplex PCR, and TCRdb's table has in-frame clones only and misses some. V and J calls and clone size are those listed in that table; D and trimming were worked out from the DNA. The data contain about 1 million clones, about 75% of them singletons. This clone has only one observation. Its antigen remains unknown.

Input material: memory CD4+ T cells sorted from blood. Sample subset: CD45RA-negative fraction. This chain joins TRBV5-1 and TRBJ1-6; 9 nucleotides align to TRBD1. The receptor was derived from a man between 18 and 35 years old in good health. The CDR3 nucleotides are TGCGCCAGCAGCCTAAAGACAGGGGGTAATAATTCACCCCTCCACTTT. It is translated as CASSLKTGGNNSPLHF.